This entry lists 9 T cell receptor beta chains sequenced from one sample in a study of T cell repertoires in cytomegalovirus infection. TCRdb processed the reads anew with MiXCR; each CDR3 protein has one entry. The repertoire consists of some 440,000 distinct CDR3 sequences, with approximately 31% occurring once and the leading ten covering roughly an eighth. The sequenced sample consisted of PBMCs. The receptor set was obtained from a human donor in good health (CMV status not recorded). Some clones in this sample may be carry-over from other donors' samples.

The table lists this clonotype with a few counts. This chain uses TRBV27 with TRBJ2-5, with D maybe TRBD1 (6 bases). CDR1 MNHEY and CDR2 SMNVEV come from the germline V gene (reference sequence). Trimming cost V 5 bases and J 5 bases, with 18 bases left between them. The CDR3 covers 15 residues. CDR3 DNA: TGTGCCAGCAGTCTGGGAAGGGGGACCTATGAGACCCAGTACTTC. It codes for CASSLGRGTYETQYF.

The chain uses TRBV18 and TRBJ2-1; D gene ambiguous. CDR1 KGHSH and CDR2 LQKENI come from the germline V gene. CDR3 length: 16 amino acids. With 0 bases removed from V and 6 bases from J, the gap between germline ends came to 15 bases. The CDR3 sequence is CASSPPVAFTANEQFF. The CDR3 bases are TGTGCCAGCTCACCACCGGTTGCATTTACGGCCAATGAGCAGTTCTTC.

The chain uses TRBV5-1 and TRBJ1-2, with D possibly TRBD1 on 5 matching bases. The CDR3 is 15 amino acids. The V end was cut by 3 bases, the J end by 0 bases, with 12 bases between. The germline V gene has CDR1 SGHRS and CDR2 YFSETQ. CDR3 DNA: TGCGCCAGCAGCTGGCCCGACAGCACTAACTATGGCTACACCTTC. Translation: CASSWPDSTNYGYTF.

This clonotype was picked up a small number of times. This CDR3 reads CASSPLAGALSYNEQFF. The CDR3 DNA is TGCGCCAGCAGCCCTTTAGCGGGGGCCCTCTCCTACAATGAGCAGTTCTTC. The chain links TRBV4-1 to TRBJ2-1, with 9 bases that match TRBD2. The CDR3 sequence is 17 residues long. Germline lookup yields CDR1 MGHRA and CDR2 YSYEKL. V shed 4 bases and J 0 bases; nucleotides not matched to a gene: 7.

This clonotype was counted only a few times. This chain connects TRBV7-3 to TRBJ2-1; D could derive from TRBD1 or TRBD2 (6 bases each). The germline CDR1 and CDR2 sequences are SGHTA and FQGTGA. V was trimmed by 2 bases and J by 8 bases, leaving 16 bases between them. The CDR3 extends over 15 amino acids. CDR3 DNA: TGTGCCAGCAGCTTATTGGGGGGCGTCGGGGATGAGCAGTTCTTC. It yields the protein CASSLLGGVGDEQFF.

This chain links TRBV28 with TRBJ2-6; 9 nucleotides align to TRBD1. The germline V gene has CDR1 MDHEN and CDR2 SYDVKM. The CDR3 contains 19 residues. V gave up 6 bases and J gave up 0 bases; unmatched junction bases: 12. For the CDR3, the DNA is TGTGCCAGCAGCCCACTCCGACAGGGGGATCACTCTGGGGCCAACGTCCTGACTTTC. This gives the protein CASSPLRQGDHSGANVLTF.

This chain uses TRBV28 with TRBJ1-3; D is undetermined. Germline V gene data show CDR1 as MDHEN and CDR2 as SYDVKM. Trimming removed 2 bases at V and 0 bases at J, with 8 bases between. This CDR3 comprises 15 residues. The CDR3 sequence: CASSLRAFSGNTIYF. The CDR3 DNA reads TGTGCCAGCAGTTTAAGGGCCTTCTCTGGAAACACCATATATTTT.

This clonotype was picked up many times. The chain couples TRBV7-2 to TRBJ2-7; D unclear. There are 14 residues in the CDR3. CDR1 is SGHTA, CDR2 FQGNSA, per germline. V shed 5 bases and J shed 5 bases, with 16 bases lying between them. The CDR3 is CASSLDGVLDEQYF. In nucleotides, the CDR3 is TGTGCCAGCAGCCTGGACGGAGTTTTGGACGAGCAGTACTTC.

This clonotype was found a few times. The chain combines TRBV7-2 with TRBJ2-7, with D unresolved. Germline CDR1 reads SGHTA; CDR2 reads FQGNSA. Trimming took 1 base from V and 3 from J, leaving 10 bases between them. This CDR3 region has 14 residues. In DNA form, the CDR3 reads TGTGCCAGCAGCTTAGGGATAGGAGACTACGAGCAGTACTTC. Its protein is CASSLGIGDYEQYF. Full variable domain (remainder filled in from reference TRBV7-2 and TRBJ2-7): GAGVSQSPSNKVTEKGKDVELRCDPISGHTALYWYRQSLGQGLEFLIYFQGNSAPDKSGLPSDRFSAERTGGSVSTLTIQRTQQEDSAVYLCASSLGIGDYEQYFGPGTRLTVT.